This TCR beta chain was recorded in a study of cytomegalovirus exposure and HLA in healthy donors. In the PCR, 60 Vbeta and 13 Jbeta primers were used. TCRdb keeps only in-frame clones here, not all; method: immunoSEQ multiplex PCR. The profile shows 200,000 to 250,000 clones, 70% to 90% of them singletons. In regard to this clone: Its antigen remains unknown.

V shed 3 bases and J 4 bases; nucleotides not matched to a gene: 11. CDR3 length equals 18 residues. The germline V gene has CDR1 SGHKS and CDR2 YYEKEE (reference sequence). Study outcomes and limitations: Cytomegalovirus association was listed for 170 or so TCR beta chains.

Sequencing was done on a sample of PBMCs. The sequence came from a girl aged 2-10 years in good health and CMV-seronegative. The chain links TRBV5-5 to TRBJ1-6; 9 bases are shared with TRBD1. CDR3 bases: TGTGCCAGCAGCTCGCCTTCCGACAGGGGGTTATATAATTCACCCCTCCACTTT. Protein product: CASSSPSDRGLYNSPLHF.